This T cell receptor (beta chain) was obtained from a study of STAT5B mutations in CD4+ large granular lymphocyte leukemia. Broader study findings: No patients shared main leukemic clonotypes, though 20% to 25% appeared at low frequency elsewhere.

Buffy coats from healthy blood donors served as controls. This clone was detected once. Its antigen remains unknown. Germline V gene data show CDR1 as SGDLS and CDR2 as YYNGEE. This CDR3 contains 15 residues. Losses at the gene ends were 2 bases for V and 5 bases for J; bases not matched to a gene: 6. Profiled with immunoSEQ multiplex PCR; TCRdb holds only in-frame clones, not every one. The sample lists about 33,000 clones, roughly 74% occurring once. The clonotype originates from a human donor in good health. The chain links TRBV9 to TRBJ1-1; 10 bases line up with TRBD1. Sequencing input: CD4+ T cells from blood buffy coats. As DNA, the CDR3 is TGTGCCAGCAGCGTTACCGGGACAGGGGTTACTGAAGCTTTCTTT. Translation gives CASSVTGTGVTEAFF.